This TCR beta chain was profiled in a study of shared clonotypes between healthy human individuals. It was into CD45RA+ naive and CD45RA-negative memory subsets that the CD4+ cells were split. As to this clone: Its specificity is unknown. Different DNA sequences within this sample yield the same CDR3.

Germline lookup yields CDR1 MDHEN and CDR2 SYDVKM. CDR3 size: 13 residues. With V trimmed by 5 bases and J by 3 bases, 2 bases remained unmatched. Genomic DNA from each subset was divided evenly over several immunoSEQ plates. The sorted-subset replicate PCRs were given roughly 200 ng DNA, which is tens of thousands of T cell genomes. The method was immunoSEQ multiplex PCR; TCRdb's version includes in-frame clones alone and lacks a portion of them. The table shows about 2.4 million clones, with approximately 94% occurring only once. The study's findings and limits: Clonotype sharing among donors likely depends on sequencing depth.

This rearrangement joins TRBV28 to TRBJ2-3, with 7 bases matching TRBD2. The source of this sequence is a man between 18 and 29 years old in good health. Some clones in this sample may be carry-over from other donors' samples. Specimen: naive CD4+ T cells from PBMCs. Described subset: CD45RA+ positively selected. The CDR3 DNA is TGTGCCAGCAGTAGGACTAGTACAGATACGCAGTATTTT. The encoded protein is CASSRTSTDTQYF.